The 30 T cell receptor beta chains below come from one sample, sequenced in a study of T cells in Graves' hyperthyroidism and ophthalmopathy. Authors of the study amplified TCR beta CDR3 regions from RNA transcripts. In the first-round RT-PCR of the TCR CDR3, the HTBI primer set was used. In TCRdb, the multiplex PCR reads were re-called with MiXCR into one record per CDR3 protein. The sample holds around 340,000 distinct CDR3 sequences, 14% seen once. Sequencing was done on a sample of blood. All receptors come from a young woman with Graves' hyperthyroidism.

This clonotype was found many times. CDR3 residues: CASSNTGATNEKLFF. CDR3 DNA: TGTGCCAGCAGTAACACGGGTGCAACTAATGAAAAACTGTTTTTT. The J gene is TRBJ1-4, the V gene TRBV6-1; D call uncertain. The V end lost 5 bases, the J end lost 0 bases, and 10 bases lay between the germline ends. The germline V gene has CDR1 MNHNS and CDR2 SASEGT. The CDR3 sequence is 15 residues long.

In this sample, this clonotype turned up many times. The chain employs TRBV7-2 and TRBJ2-2; 7 bases are a match to TRBD1. This CDR3 has 16 amino acids. Germline-derived CDR1 and CDR2 are SGHTA and FQGNSA. Trimming removed 1 base from V and 5 bases from J; junction bases left unmatched: 7. The CDR3 reads CASSLDGDRGTGELFF. As DNA, the CDR3 is TGTGCCAGCAGCTTAGATGGGGACAGAGGAACCGGGGAGCTGTTTTTT.

There are many counts of this clonotype. The chain employs TRBV15 and TRBJ2-1; 14 positions agree with TRBD2. The CDR3 covers 17 residues. V lost 5 bases, J lost 2 bases, and 5 bases stayed unmatched. Germline V gene data show CDR1 as LNHNV and CDR2 as YYDKDF (reference sequence). CDR3: CATSDTGLAGAYNEQFF. CDR3 nucleotides: TGTGCCACCAGCGACACGGGACTAGCGGGAGCCTACAATGAGCAGTTCTTC.

This chain joins TRBV5-4 and TRBJ1-1; D is undetermined. CDR3 length: 13 amino acids. V was cut by 2 bases and J by 4 bases, with 9 bases left in between. The germline V gene has CDR1 SGHNT and CDR2 YYREEE (reference sequence). CDR3 nucleotide sequence: TGTGCCAGCAGCTTCCCGCCAAGCACTGAAGCTTTCTTT. Residues: CASSFPPSTEAFF.

The J gene is TRBJ1-2, the V gene TRBV6-1; D not certain. The CDR3 runs to 15 residues. The V gene's germline CDR1 is MNHNS and CDR2 SASEGT. The V end lost 5 bases, the J end lost 4 bases, and 17 bases lay between the germline ends. The CDR3 sequence: CASSSYLASAYGYTF. DNA for the CDR3: TGTGCCAGCAGTTCCTACCTGGCTTCCGCCTATGGCTACACCTTC.

This clonotype has ten or more counts. The gene calls are TRBV9 and TRBJ2-2; TRBD2 agrees at 7 bases. The V segment lost 5 bases and the J segment 5 bases; nucleotides outside the gene matches: 9. There are 15 residues in the CDR3. Germline assignment: CDR1 SGDLS and CDR2 YYNGEE. The CDR3 DNA reads as TGTGCCAGCAGTGTTACCCTTAGCGGGACCGGGGAGCTGTTTTTT. Encoded protein: CASSVTLSGTGELFF.

This clonotype was seen only a few times. CDR3 region: CASSPMREGLYEQYF. In nucleotides, the CDR3 is TGTGCCAGCAGCCCTATGCGGGAGGGCCTCTACGAGCAGTACTTC. The rearrangement uses TRBV9 and TRBJ2-7; TRBD2 agrees at 9 bases. The CDR3 extends over 15 amino acids. Germline CDR1 SGDLS, CDR2 YYNGEE. V was clipped by 4 bases and J by 3 bases; unmatched bases: 8.

The chain joins TRBV19 to TRBJ2-4; perhaps TRBD1 as D (6 bases). The CDR3 has 17 amino acids. Per germline, CDR1 LNHDA and CDR2 SQIVND (reference sequence). V gave up 4 bases and J gave up 2 bases, with 18 bases separating them. CDR3 DNA: TGTGCCAGTAGTACCAACCAGGGGCGCTGGACCAAAAACATTCAGTACTTC. Its protein is CASSTNQGRWTKNIQYF.

This clonotype was detected many times. V is TRBV15 and J is TRBJ2-3, with 7 bases matching TRBD2. V dropped 8 bases and J dropped 3; count of bases not matched to a gene: 2. Germline assignment: CDR1 LNHNV and CDR2 YYDKDF (reference sequence). CDR3 size: 12 residues. CDR3 amino acids: CATWGGTDTQYF. CDR3 DNA: TGTGCCACCTGGGGGGGAACAGATACGCAGTATTTT. The whole variable domain, remainder taken from reference TRBV15 and TRBJ2-3, is DAMVIQNPRYQVTQFGKPVTLSCSQTLNHNVMYWYQQKSSQAPKLLFHYYDKDFNNEADTPDNFQSRRPNTSFCFLDIRSPGLGDTAMYLCATWGGTDTQYFGPGTRLTVL.

At least ten counts were recorded for this clonotype. The chain uses TRBV7-9 and TRBJ2-3; 8 bases are shared with TRBD1. Germline V gene sequence: CDR1 SEHNR, CDR2 FQNEAQ (reference sequence). This CDR3 contains 15 residues. V was pared by 5 bases and J by 0 bases, with 4 bases of the junction left unmatched. CDR3 nucleotide sequence: TGTGCCAGCAGCCAAGGGACAGGTAGCACAGATACGCAGTATTTT. Translating gives CASSQGTGSTDTQYF.

This clonotype was counted ten times or more. The V call is TRBV12-3 or TRBV12-4, the J call TRBJ2-2; D call uncertain. V lost 2 bases to trimming and J lost 4 bases, with 2 bases between them. The CDR3 runs to 12 residues. The CDR3: CASSLLTGELFF. CDR3 bases: TGTGCCAGCAGTTTACTCACCGGGGAGCTGTTTTTT.

The rearrangement joins TRBV5-1 to TRBJ2-3; perhaps TRBD1 as D (5 bases). The CDR3 has 17 amino acids. Trimming shortened V by 0 bases and J by 2 bases, and 16 bases separated the two germline ends. In germline, CDR1 is SGHRS, CDR2 YFSETQ. In DNA form, the CDR3 reads TGCGCCAGCAGCTTGGGGTTTTTTCAGGGCGACACAGATACGCAGTATTTT. This translates into CASSLGFFQGDTDTQYF.

V is TRBV7-2 and J is TRBJ1-1; no definite D call. Germline V lookup: CDR1 SGHTA, CDR2 FQGNSA. Trimming took 7 bases from V and 5 from J, leaving 14 bases between them. This CDR3 has 13 residues. The CDR3 coding sequence is TGTGCCAGCACCCCCACAAGGTGGACTGAAGCTTTCTTT. Translation gives CASTPTRWTEAFF.

The rearrangement uses TRBV18 and TRBJ2-7; no reliable D call. This CDR3 spans 17 amino acids. Germline CDR1 reads KGHSH; CDR2 reads LQKENI. The ends were cut back, 2 bases at V and 2 bases at J, with 19 bases in the middle. The CDR3: CASSPGSRGVPTYEQYF. CDR3 DNA: TGTGCCAGCTCACCAGGGTCGCGCGGAGTTCCCACCTACGAGCAGTACTTC.

The gene calls are TRBV24-1 and TRBJ2-3, with D possibly being TRBD2 (6 bases). CDR1 is KGHDR and CDR2 is SFDVKD in the germline V gene. CDR3 length equals 16 residues. The V end was cut by 3 bases, the J end by 4 bases, with 16 bases between. The CDR3 DNA is TGTGCCACCAGTGATAGCGAGCGCGGGACCCCAGATACGCAGTATTTT. This sequence encodes CATSDSERGTPDTQYF.

There are many counts of this clonotype. The chain carries TRBV28 and TRBJ1-2; D remains ambiguous. Looked up from germline, CDR1 is MDHEN and CDR2 is SYDVKM. CDR3 length: 12 amino acids. The V and J ends lost 3 bases and 3 bases respectively, with 5 bases between them. CDR3 in DNA: TGTGCCAGCAGTTTCGAATACTATGGCTACACCTTC. This codes for CASSFEYYGYTF.

This clonotype was counted at least ten times. This chain uses TRBV28 with TRBJ2-3; TRBD1 matches at 7 bases. CDR3 length equals 15 residues. Germline lookup yields CDR1 MDHEN and CDR2 SYDVKM. V lost 7 bases and J lost 5; bases outside the gene matches: 12. CDR3 residues: CASTRQGNWIDTQYF. In DNA form, the CDR3 reads TGTGCCAGCACCCGACAGGGCAATTGGATAGATACGCAGTATTTT. The full variable domain, rest sourced from reference TRBV28 and TRBJ2-3, is DVKVTQSSRYLVKRTGEKVFLECVQDMDHENMFWYRQDPGLGLRLIYFSYDVKMKEKGDIPEGYSVSREKKERFSLILESASTNQTSMYLCASTRQGNWIDTQYFGPGTRLTVL.

The CDR3 reads CASSQGPSTQYF. The CDR3 DNA follows: TGTGCCAGCAGCCAGGGACCGAGTACGCAGTATTTT. The chain recombines TRBV14 with TRBJ2-3; D could derive from TRBD1 or TRBD2 (5 bases each). This CDR3 contains 12 residues. Germline V gives CDR1 SGHDN, CDR2 FVKESK. Trimming pared 3 bases from V and 8 bases from J, leaving 9 bases between. Supplemented by reference TRBV14 and TRBJ2-3, the full variable domain reads EAGVTQFPSHSVIEKGQTVTLRCDPISGHDNLYWYRRVMGKEIKFLLHFVKESKQDESGMPNNRFLAERTGGTYSTLKVQPAELEDSGVYFCASSQGPSTQYFGPGTRLTVL.

Ten or more counts support this clonotype. The V gene is TRBV20-1, the J gene TRBJ1-1, with D perhaps matching TRBD1 (5 bases). The length of the CDR3 is 13 residues. Between the trimmed V and J ends, which lost 2 bases and 3 bases, there was a span of 10 bases. Germline loops: CDR1 DFQATT, CDR2 SNEGSKA (reference sequence). Here the CDR3 reads CSARRGRDTEAFF. The CDR3 DNA sequence: TGCAGTGCTAGAAGGGGTAGGGACACTGAAGCTTTCTTT.

This clonotype was observed at least ten times. The chain couples TRBV7-9 to TRBJ2-6; 11 bases are a match to TRBD1. The CDR3 runs 17 residues. The J segment lost 3 bases and the V segment lost 5 bases, leaving 6 bases of the junction unmatched. CDR1 and CDR2 from the germline V gene are SEHNR and FQNEAQ (reference sequence). CDR3 bases: TGTGCCAGCAGCAGCGGACAGGGGGCGGGTGGGGCCAACGTCCTGACTTTC. Encoded protein: CASSSGQGAGGANVLTF.

This clonotype was counted ten times or more. Written as DNA, the CDR3 is TGTGCCAGTAGTACCGCTGGTCGGTTCTCCTACGAGCAGTACTTC. It yields the protein CASSTAGRFSYEQYF. The V and J genes are TRBV19 and TRBJ2-7; D is undetermined. Trimming cost V 4 bases and J 0 bases, with 13 bases left between them. The germline V gene has CDR1 LNHDA and CDR2 SQIVND (reference sequence). The length of the CDR3 is 15 residues.

This clonotype was recorded at least ten times. This CDR3 reads CASSSGNQGNSPLHF. CDR3 in DNA: TGTGCCAGCAGTTCGGGAAACCAGGGGAATTCACCCCTCCACTTT. The chain recombines TRBV28 with TRBJ1-6; a possible D gene is TRBD1 (6 bases). Trimming pared 4 bases from V and 7 bases from J, leaving 14 bases between. CDR1 is MDHEN and CDR2 is SYDVKM in the germline V gene. CDR3 length equals 15 residues.

This clonotype was seen many times. The chain joins TRBV20-1 to TRBJ1-5, with 7 bases aligning to TRBD1. Germline V gives CDR1 DFQATT, CDR2 SNEGSKA (reference sequence). V was pared by 6 bases and J by 3 bases, with 8 bases of the junction left unmatched. The CDR3 runs to 14 residues. Written as DNA, the CDR3 is TGCAGTGCCAGCAGTGACAGGGACAATCAGCCCCAGCATTTT. This codes for CSASSDRDNQPQHF.

This clonotype was picked up many times. The CDR3 loop reads CASRERNWVSDQPQHF. The CDR3 bases are TGTGCCAGCAGAGAAAGGAATTGGGTATCAGATCAGCCCCAGCATTTT. The chain is built from TRBV28 and TRBJ1-5; D unclear. Trimming left V 6 bases short and J 5 bases short, with 20 bases between. Germline CDR1 and CDR2: MDHEN and SYDVKM. This CDR3 has 16 residues. Full variable domain (remainder filled in from reference TRBV28 and TRBJ1-5): DVKVTQSSRYLVKRTGEKVFLECVQDMDHENMFWYRQDPGLGLRLIYFSYDVKMKEKGDIPEGYSVSREKKERFSLILESASTNQTSMYLCASRERNWVSDQPQHFGDGTRLSIL.

This clonotype has a count of ten or more. The chain couples TRBV20-1 to TRBJ1-5, with unresolved D. Germline CDR1 reads DFQATT; CDR2 reads SNEGSKA (reference sequence). Trimming removed 5 bases from V and 6 bases from J, with 5 bases in between. The CDR3 is 10 residues long. This chain's CDR3 is CSAGRQPQHF. The CDR3 nucleotides are TGCAGTGCTGGGCGTCAGCCCCAGCATTTT.

The chain employs TRBV19 and TRBJ2-1, with D perhaps matching TRBD1 or TRBD2 (5 bases each). The CDR3 sequence is 14 residues long. The germline V and J ends were trimmed by 7 bases and 8 bases, with 18 bases remaining between them. CDR1 and CDR2 (germline): LNHDA, SQIVND (reference sequence). CDR3 nucleotides: TGTGCCAGTACATTTTTGGGGCGGCGGGATGAGCAGTTCTTC. Residues: CASTFLGRRDEQFF.

The rearrangement uses TRBV30 and TRBJ2-7; 9 positions match TRBD2. V trimming: 5 bases; J trimming: 2 bases; junction bases outside the gene matches: 10. The length of the CDR3 is 15 residues. The germline V gene has CDR1 GTSNPN and CDR2 SVGIG (reference sequence). Here the CDR3 reads CAWGLGLAGPYEQYF. CDR3 DNA: TGTGCCTGGGGCCTAGGTCTAGCGGGGCCCTACGAGCAGTACTTC.

This clonotype showed up many times. The chain carries TRBV12-3 or TRBV12-4 and TRBJ2-1; 12 bases agree with TRBD2. There are 15 residues in the CDR3. Losses at the gene ends were 3 bases for V and 7 bases for J; bases not matched to a gene: 4. CDR3 protein: CASSLNGLAGNEQFF. The CDR3, as DNA: TGTGCCAGCAGTTTGAATGGACTAGCGGGAAATGAGCAGTTCTTC.

This chain connects TRBV10-3 to TRBJ2-6; 9 nucleotides agree with TRBD1. This CDR3 region has 16 residues. Germline values: CDR1 ENHRY, CDR2 SYGVKD. Trimming took 8 bases from V and 0 from J; bases not matched to a gene: 5. The CDR3 region has the DNA TGTGCCATCGGAGAGACAGGGGGCTCTGGGGCCAACGTCCTGACTTTC. Translated, it gives CAIGETGGSGANVLTF.

Comment on this clonotype: Compared with germline, one end of the junction differs, possibly owing to a read error. The V and J genes are TRBV7-6 and TRBJ1-6; TRBD1 is a possible D gene (6 bases). The CDR3 has 14 residues. Germline V gene data show CDR1 as SGHVS and CDR2 as FNYEAQ. The chain's CDR3 is CASSLEGDKSPLHF. The CDR3 bases are TGTGCCAGCAGCTTAGAGGGGGATAAATCACCCCTCCACTTT.